These 30 T cell receptor beta chains originate from one sample sequenced in a study of PD-1 blockade in classical Hodgkin lymphoma. The method was immunoSEQ multiplex PCR; TCRdb's version includes in-frame clones alone and lacks a portion of them. The data contain under 20,000 clones, about 90% of them singletons. Described time point: newly diagnosed, previously untreated cHL patient sample. From thawed PBMCs, CD4+ T cells were purified using magnetic negative selection. The source material was CD4+ T cells from blood. The receptors come from a human donor with classical Hodgkin lymphoma.

The CDR3 loop is CASSRLTGDTEAFF. The CDR3, as DNA: TGTGCCAGTAGTAGACTTACAGGGGACACTGAAGCTTTCTTT. The J gene is TRBJ1-1, the V gene TRBV19; 7 nucleotides align to TRBD1. The germline gives CDR1 LNHDA, CDR2 SQIVND (reference sequence). Trimming cost V 4 bases and J 3 bases; bases outside gene matches: 5. The CDR3 totals 14 residues.

The V call is TRBV5-6, the J call TRBJ2-1, with TRBD2 identical over 10 bases. The CDR3 runs to 16 residues. Germline V gene sequence: CDR1 SGHDT, CDR2 YYEEEE. J gave up 3 bases and V 3 bases, and 6 bases lay outside the gene matches. CDR3 in amino acids: CASSWGPSGSYNEQFF. In nucleotides, the CDR3 is TGTGCCAGCAGCTGGGGTCCTAGCGGGAGCTACAATGAGCAGTTCTTC.

The DNA of the CDR3 is TGTGCCAGCAGCCGGACTAGCGCAAGCTCCTACAATGAGCAGTTCTTC. Translating gives CASSRTSASSYNEQFF. The rearrangement links TRBV7-9 to TRBJ2-1; the match to TRBD2 covers 9 bases. Per germline, CDR1 SEHNR and CDR2 FQNEAQ (reference sequence). The trim removed 5 bases at V and 0 bases at J, leaving 5 bases unmatched. The CDR3 loop spans 16 amino acids.

V gene TRBV11-1 combines with J gene TRBJ2-2, with 9 positions matching TRBD2. Unmatched junction bases numbered 7, after V lost 2 bases and J lost 0 bases. Per the germline V gene, CDR1 is SGHAT and CDR2 is FQDESV (reference sequence). The CDR3 spans 18 residues. In DNA form, the CDR3 reads TGTGCCAGCAGCTTATTTGGGACTAGCTTCGCGAACACCGGGGAGCTGTTTTTT. Residues: CASSLFGTSFANTGELFF. The full variable domain, rest sourced from reference TRBV11-1 and TRBJ2-2, is EAEVAQSPRYKITEKSQAVAFWCDPISGHATLYWYRQILGQGPELLVQFQDESVVDDSQLPKDRFSAERLKGVDSTLKIQPAELGDSAMYLCASSLFGTSFANTGELFFGEGSRLTVL.

This sequence joins TRBV7-9 and TRBJ2-5; 7 nucleotides line up with TRBD1. The CDR3 has 15 residues. Germline assignment: CDR1 SEHNR and CDR2 FQNEAQ (reference sequence). Trimming cost V 8 bases and J 5 bases; bases outside gene matches: 14. The CDR3 region is CASCTGTLRGETQYF. In nucleotides, the CDR3 is TGTGCCAGCTGTACCGGGACCCTCAGGGGGGAGACCCAGTACTTC.

The gene calls are TRBV29-1 and TRBJ1-1; possibly TRBD1 for D (5 bases). Trimming left V 7 bases short and J 1 base short, with 10 bases between. Germline CDR1 and CDR2: SQVTM and ANQGSEA. This CDR3 region has 12 residues. The CDR3 DNA follows: TGCAGCGCCTCAGGGCGGAACACTGAAGCTTTCTTT. The encoded protein is CSASGRNTEAFF.

The chain links TRBV28 to TRBJ2-2; the match to TRBD2 covers 10 bases. The V and J ends lost 4 bases and 5 bases, in that order; junction bases with no gene match: 7. Germline V gene lookup returns CDR1 MDHEN and CDR2 SYDVKM. This CDR3 has 16 residues. The CDR3 DNA is TGTGCCAGCAGTTCCCGGGGTAGCGGGAGGACCGGGGAGCTGTTTTTT. Protein sequence: CASSSRGSGRTGELFF.

A few counts support this clone. The chain uses TRBV4-2 and TRBJ1-5; no definite D call. The CDR3 loop spans 13 amino acids. Germline V gives CDR1 LGHNA, CDR2 YNFKEQ. Trimming took 0 bases from V and 5 from J, leaving 5 bases between them. CDR3: CASSQEIDQPQHF. As DNA, the CDR3 is TGTGCCAGCAGCCAAGAAATCGATCAGCCCCAGCATTTT.

The gene calls are TRBV30 and TRBJ2-5; tentatively, D is TRBD2 (5 bases). Germline V gives CDR1 GTSNPN, CDR2 SVGIG (reference sequence). V was pared by 4 bases and J by 9 bases, with 15 bases between. This CDR3 contains 12 residues. The CDR3 region is CAWTPGTVAQYF. In nucleotides, the CDR3 is TGTGCCTGGACTCCGGGAACCGTGGCCCAGTACTTC.

This chain uses TRBV29-1 with TRBJ1-3; a weak D match, TRBD1 (6 bases). This CDR3 has 19 residues. In germline, CDR1 is SQVTM, CDR2 ANQGSEA. V gave up 1 base and J gave up 0 bases, with 22 bases separating them. CDR3 sequence (DNA): TGCAGCGTTGAAGGCAGCCCGGACAGAAGTCGTAGCTCTGGAAACACCATATATTTT. This gives the protein CSVEGSPDRSRSSGNTIYF.

The rearrangement uses TRBV6-1 and TRBJ1-6; D might be TRBD1 (5 bases). The germline V gene has CDR1 MNHNS and CDR2 SASEGT. The CDR3 runs 13 residues. V was shortened by 6 bases and J by 10 bases, with 13 bases between the two germline ends. CDR3 nucleotides: TGTGCCAGCAGGCCCAGAGGGGAATCACCCCTCCACTTT. Residues: CASRPRGESPLHF.

The chain has TRBV9 and TRBJ2-1, with D maybe TRBD2 (6 bases). CDR3 size: 17 residues. Germline CDR1 SGDLS, CDR2 YYNGEE. V lost 4 bases and J 9 bases, leaving 26 bases between the germline ends. This chain's CDR3 is CASSPHRDLLKRSEQFF. The CDR3 bases are TGTGCCAGCAGCCCGCATAGGGACTTGCTTAAGCGGAGTGAGCAGTTCTTC.

This clone was counted a few times. This chain joins TRBV28 and TRBJ1-5; D not certain. In germline, CDR1 is MDHEN, CDR2 SYDVKM. The length of the CDR3 is 13 residues. V dropped 5 bases and J dropped 7 bases, with 12 bases sitting between them. The CDR3 DNA sequence: TGTGCCAGCAGTGGGGAAGCCTTCCAGCCCCAGCATTTT. Residues: CASSGEAFQPQHF.

V is TRBV29-1 and J is TRBJ2-1; D unclear. Trimming shortened V by 6 bases and J by 2 bases, and 8 bases separated the two germline ends. The CDR3 covers 12 residues. Germline V lookup: CDR1 SQVTM, CDR2 ANQGSEA. DNA of the CDR3: TGCAGCGTGCTGCAGACCTACAATGAGCAGTTCTTC. Translating gives CSVLQTYNEQFF.

The chain combines TRBV19 with TRBJ1-5; no firm D call. Germline V gives CDR1 LNHDA, CDR2 SQIVND (reference sequence). There are 13 residues in the CDR3. V was pared by 6 bases and J by 5 bases, with 11 bases between. CDR3 loop: CASSPSSDQPQHF. The CDR3 coding sequence is TGTGCCAGTAGCCCCTCGTCAGATCAGCCCCAGCATTTT.

The V call is TRBV6-5, the J call TRBJ1-3, with D hard to call. Germline lookup yields CDR1 MNHEY and CDR2 SVGAGI. Between the trimmed V and J ends, which lost 6 bases and 5 bases, there was a span of 8 bases. The CDR3 loop spans 12 amino acids. The CDR3 is CASRDGRNTIYF. Here the CDR3 DNA reads TGTGCCAGCAGAGATGGGAGAAACACCATATATTTT.

This chain links TRBV30 with TRBJ2-3; weak D call: TRBD2 (5 bases). V dropped 2 bases and J dropped 0 bases, with 6 bases sitting between them. This CDR3 has 13 amino acids. The germline V gene has CDR1 GTSNPN and CDR2 SVGIG (reference sequence). DNA of the CDR3: TGTGCCTGGAGTACGGGGAGCACAGATACGCAGTATTTT. It translates to CAWSTGSTDTQYF.

The chain carries TRBV6-5 and TRBJ1-4, with D maybe TRBD1 (5 bases). V lost 6 bases, J lost 3 bases, and 11 bases lay in between. This CDR3 spans 14 amino acids. Germline V gives CDR1 MNHEY, CDR2 SVGAGI. This chain's CDR3 is CASRSTDSNEKLFF. The CDR3 region has the DNA TGTGCCAGCAGATCGACAGACTCTAATGAAAAACTGTTTTTT.

V is TRBV30 and J is TRBJ2-3; 14 bases match TRBD2. V shed 5 bases, J shed 4 bases, and the junction held 2 bases outside the gene matches. CDR1 and CDR2 from the germline V gene are GTSNPN and SVGIG (reference sequence). This CDR3 has 14 amino acids. The CDR3 nucleotides are TGTGCCTGGGGACTAGCGGGAGGCGCAGATACGCAGTATTTT. Translating it yields CAWGLAGGADTQYF.

The chain employs TRBV5-6 and TRBJ1-5, with a weak D call TRBD1 (6 bases). This CDR3 is 15 amino acids long. V was clipped by 0 bases and J by 4 bases, with 11 bases between them. The germline V gene encodes CDR1 SGHDT and CDR2 YYEEEE. This CDR3 is CASSLAGQSNQPQHF. The CDR3 bases are TGTGCCAGCAGCTTGGCCGGACAGTCAAATCAGCCCCAGCATTTT.

The genes are TRBV30 and TRBJ1-2; D gene ambiguous. V was cut by 5 bases and J by 4 bases, with 14 bases left in between. The CDR3 spans 13 residues. The germline V gene encodes CDR1 GTSNPN and CDR2 SVGIG (reference sequence). The DNA for the CDR3 is TGTGCCTGGGCCGAGGGAGCTCCCTATGGCTACACCTTC. Encoded protein: CAWAEGAPYGYTF.

V is TRBV27 and J is TRBJ1-2; 10 bases align to TRBD1. Germline loops: CDR1 MNHEY, CDR2 SMNVEV (reference sequence). V was clipped by 4 bases and J by 4 bases; unmatched bases: 3. The CDR3 has 14 residues. CDR3 in amino acids: CASSSGQGGYGYTF. DNA for the CDR3: TGTGCCAGCAGTTCCGGACAGGGGGGCTATGGCTACACCTTC.

V gene TRBV7-6 combines with J gene TRBJ1-5; D not resolved. V shed 0 bases and J shed 4 bases, with 4 bases lying between them. Germline-derived CDR1 and CDR2 are SGHVS and FNYEAQ. The CDR3 covers 13 residues. CDR3 amino acids: CASSLAENQPQHF. CDR3 coding DNA: TGTGCCAGCAGCTTAGCAGAAAATCAGCCCCAGCATTTT.

The V call is TRBV6-5, the J call TRBJ2-7, with D tentatively TRBD2 (6 bases). Germline loops: CDR1 MNHEY, CDR2 SVGAGI. Trimming cost V 0 bases and J 2 bases, with 11 bases left between them. The CDR3 runs to 15 residues. The CDR3 bases are TGTGCCAGCAGTTACTCTCCTAGCGTGCCCTACGAGCAGTACTTC. Translated: CASSYSPSVPYEQYF.

CDR3 coding DNA: TGTGCCAGCAGCCTGGACAGGGGGCGGGATGGCTACACCTTC. It translates to CASSLDRGRDGYTF. The chain carries TRBV5-5 and TRBJ1-2; 11 bases match TRBD1. Germline CDR1 reads SGHKS; CDR2 reads YYEKEE (reference sequence). V shed 4 bases and J 6 bases; nucleotides not matched to a gene: 5. This CDR3 comprises 14 residues.

This chain joins TRBV10-3 and TRBJ2-1, with 14 bases fitting TRBD2. This CDR3 comprises 14 residues. Trimming removed 6 bases from V and 7 bases from J; junction bases left unmatched: 2. Germline V gene data show CDR1 as ENHRY and CDR2 as SYGVKD. The CDR3 loop is CAISGLAGGNEQFF. The DNA for the CDR3 is TGTGCCATCAGCGGACTAGCGGGAGGTAATGAGCAGTTCTTC.

CDR3 coding DNA: TGCGCCAGCAGCCAAGGTGATCCCCGTTACAATGAGCAGTTCTTC. Encoded protein: CASSQGDPRYNEQFF. The chain joins TRBV5-1 to TRBJ2-1; the D is unclear. Trimming cost V 4 bases and J 4 bases, with 15 bases left between them. Germline values: CDR1 SGHRS, CDR2 YFSETQ. CDR3 length: 15 amino acids.

The gene calls are TRBV5-1 and TRBJ1-1, with D possibly TRBD1 on 5 matching bases. V gave up 1 base and J gave up 2 bases, with 6 bases separating them. This CDR3 comprises 13 residues. CDR1 SGHRS and CDR2 YFSETQ come from the germline V gene. The CDR3 coding sequence is TGCGCCAGCAGCTTGTGGGACAACACTGAAGCTTTCTTT. Encoded protein: CASSLWDNTEAFF. The full variable domain, with the rest looked up from reference TRBV5-1 and TRBJ1-1, is KAGVTQTPRYLIKTRGQQVTLSCSPISGHRSVSWYQQTPGQGLQFLFEYFSETQRNKGNFPGRFSGRQFSNSRSEMNVSTLELGDSALYLCASSLWDNTEAFFGQGTRLTVV.

The chain employs TRBV6-6 and TRBJ2-7; D might be TRBD2 (6 bases). CDR1 is MNHNY and CDR2 is SVGAGI in the germline V gene (reference sequence). This CDR3 has 14 amino acids. The germline V and J ends were trimmed by 2 bases and 4 bases, with 12 bases remaining between them. The CDR3 here is CASSYVGRKYEQYF. The DNA of the CDR3 is TGTGCCAGCAGTTACGTCGGGAGAAAGTACGAGCAGTACTTC.

This sequence joins TRBV7-6 and TRBJ2-3; 8 positions agree with TRBD1. The CDR3 is 14 residues long. V lost 5 bases to trimming and J lost 5 bases; unmatched junction nucleotides: 6. The germline CDR1 and CDR2 sequences are SGHVS and FNYEAQ. The CDR3 spells CASSVGQGQDTQYF. The CDR3 region has the DNA TGTGCCAGCAGCGTAGGACAGGGTCAAGATACGCAGTATTTT.